The TCR beta chain described here comes from a study of regulatory T cells in long-lasting Graves disease (dated by TCRdb to the early 2020s). About the full investigation: Newly diagnosed Graves' disease patients had taken antithyroid drugs for less than 3 months. The study was registered as a clinical trial and conducted in China. Peripheral blood TCR sequencing and RNA sequencing compared persistent Graves' disease patients with newly diagnosed Graves' disease patients. A total of around 35 samples underwent TCR sequencing: some 13 from persistent and approximately 20 from newly diagnosed Graves' disease patients. The investigation overall reported the following: A larger number of public clonotypes was shared among persistent patients (more than 2,500) than among newly diagnosed patients (roughly 1,000). Sequencing and analysis were limited to the TCR beta chain. Compared with newly diagnosed patients, patients with persistent Graves' disease had lower TCR Shannon entropy and fewer highly expanded clones, which suggests clonal expansion. The authors acknowledged the small sample size as a limitation that may reduce accuracy. The study examined only peripheral blood because the primary lesion, thyroid tissue, could not be accessed. Persistent disease showed preferential use of TRBV28, TRBJ1-2 and TRBJ2-5, whereas newly diagnosed disease favored TRBV20-1 and TRBJ2-1.

Worth noting for this clonotype: It has no known antigen specificity. Qualities for individual bases were not recorded, and no much larger clone is one base off.

V is shortened by 4 bases, J by 4 bases, and the region joining them spans 22 bases. From its cysteine to its phenylalanine, the CDR3 spans 17 amino acids. The DNA shown is the 51-base CDR3, in frame from base 1. CDR1 and CDR2 were assigned from the germline V gene (reference sequence) as LNHNV and YYDKDF. Interpreted using the paper, the time point label stands for: newly diagnosed GD, antithyroid drugs for less than 3 months. RNA was extracted from PBMCs in TRIzol for both TCR sequencing and RNA sequencing. The diagnosis of Graves' disease followed American Thyroid Association guidelines. Recruitment of patients was carried out at an endocrinology department in Xi'an, China. Each patient gave about 8.1 milliliters of peripheral blood, collected in an EDTA anticoagulant tube. Ficoll Paque Plus density gradient separation was used to isolate PBMCs, and no additional T cell sorting was done. An Agilent 2100 Bioanalyzer and agarose gel were used to check RNA quality, and a NanoDrop 2000 was used to measure RNA concentration.

Receptor amplification or capture employed multiplex PCR. TCRdb shows the sequencer as Illumina HiSeq 4000. TCR beta libraries were built with iRepertoire HTBI primers and Arm-PCR amplification of CDR3 regions. Gel purification was performed on PCR products prior to sequencing. For the original study's pipeline: Across samples, about 64 TRBV and roughly 15 TRBJ segments were identified and used for gene usage analysis of CDR3 amino acid clonotypes. Filtered high-quality paired reads were merged into contigs using COPE and FqMerger. BLAST was used to align contigs to IMGT TRBV, TRBD and TRBJ reference genes, with CDR3 defined following IMGT. Any clonotype with a frequency above 0.1% was counted as a highly expanded clone. Shannon entropy served as the measure of repertoire diversity, while the Gini coefficient captured V-J evenness. Public clonotypes were defined as clonotypes shared by more than one individual. TCRdb handled the public reads itself, with Q25 trimming in fastp and clone calling in MiXCR, and kept productive beta chains. Records with the same CDR3 protein are collapsed into one entry carrying the most frequent genes and DNA. These V and J calls originate from TCRdb's pipeline instead of the authors' own analysis. Here the sample has about 470,000 distinct CDR3 sequences; roughly 16% occur a single time. The ten most abundant clones make up 9% to 15% of the sample.

The sample was also linked to a second study, of T cells in Graves' hyperthyroidism and ophthalmopathy. The other study reports the following: Stable Graves' hyperthyroidism was defined as no progression to ophthalmopathy during 18 months of follow-up. Hyperthyroidism patients were newly diagnosed, had a disease duration of under 2 months, and were aged 18 to 65 years. Any patient with an uncontrolled infection, another autoimmune disease, pregnancy or lactation was excluded. Diagnoses were based on clinical symptoms, serum thyroxine and TRAb, thyroid ultrasound and orbital computed tomography. The TCR CDR3 was subjected to a first round of RT-PCR using the HTBI primer set and the Qiagen OneStep RT-PCR kit. Most expanded thyroid clonotypes (frequency above 0.001) were also found in blood, which suggests that blood repertoires may mirror thyroid immune responses. A model built on a 13 V-J signature distinguished ophthalmopathy from stable hyperthyroidism, reaching 85% to 90% sensitivity and approximately 81% specificity in cross-validation and 80%/75% in testing. In validation, the model predicted progression to ophthalmopathy with about 71% sensitivity and around 72% specificity, a median of roughly seven months before onset. To identify TCR V-J signatures that set the groups apart, the researchers used a discovery cohort of about a hundred patients, made up of roughly 40 with Graves' ophthalmopathy and around 58 with stable Graves' hyperthyroidism. Prospective prediction of ophthalmopathy was tested in an independent validation cohort consisting of some 18 hyperthyroidism patients and more than 15 patients who later progressed to ophthalmopathy. The roughly 100 discovery patients were randomly split 7:3 into training and test sets. In about 6 Graves' hyperthyroidism patients, the study also compared T-cell repertoires from thyroid tissue with T-cell repertoires from blood. After blood sampling, hyperthyroidism patients were treated with methimazole at a starting dose of 30 mg daily, and ophthalmopathy patients were treated with high-dose intravenous methylprednisolone. The libraries were constructed in a second round of multiplex PCR and then size-selected and purified. Libraries were sequenced paired-end with 100 bp reads on an Illumina HiSeq2000. Raw data were processed with SOAPnuke, discarding reads with adapters, uncalled bases, mean Phred below 15, or no exact constant-primer or identifier match. COPE v1.2.5 was used to merge high-quality paired reads, and clonotypes were defined as unique nucleotide sequences. MiTCR v1.1 was used to align clonotypes to the IMGT TRBV, TRBD and TRBJ reference segments. Only V-J combinations with frequency above 0.0001, covering roughly 99% of repertoires, were analysed. The TCS score was defined as the ratio of F50 (clonal expansion) to E x V (chaos), calculated using BLOSUM62-based TCRdist between CDR3 peptides within each V-J. Welch's t-statistics and random forest reduced just over 500 V-J features to about 13, which were used in a naive Bayes classifier (R e1071). No statistical method was used to fix the sample size in advance, and group allocation was not hidden from the investigators. The paper reports TCR Vbeta CDR3 sequencing of over 120 peripheral blood samples: under 45 ophthalmopathy, fewer than 80 hyperthyroidism and approximately 17 progressor patients.

This TCR was recovered from a man aged 35 to 55 with Graves disease. Donor details come from another sample of the same person, matched by shared clones. The chain was built from TRBV15 and TRBJ2-5, with no confidently assigned D gene. The sample here was peripheral blood mononuclear cells (PBMCs), taken at new diagnosis, from a patient treated with antithyroid drugs. The DNA is TGTGCCACCAGCACCCCTCGGGTGGGCGGAAGAGGAGAGACCCAGTACTTC. Its protein reads: CATSTPRVGGRGETQYF.